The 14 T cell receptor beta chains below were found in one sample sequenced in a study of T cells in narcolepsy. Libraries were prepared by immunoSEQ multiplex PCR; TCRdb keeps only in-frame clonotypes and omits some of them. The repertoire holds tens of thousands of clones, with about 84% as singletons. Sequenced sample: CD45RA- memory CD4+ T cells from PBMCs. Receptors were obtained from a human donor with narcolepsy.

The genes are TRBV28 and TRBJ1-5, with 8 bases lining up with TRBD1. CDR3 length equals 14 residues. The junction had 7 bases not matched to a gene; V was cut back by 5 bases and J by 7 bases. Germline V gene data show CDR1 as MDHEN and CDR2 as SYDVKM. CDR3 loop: CASSQTGVGQPQHF. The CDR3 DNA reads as TGTGCCAGCAGTCAGACAGGGGTCGGCCAGCCCCAGCATTTT.

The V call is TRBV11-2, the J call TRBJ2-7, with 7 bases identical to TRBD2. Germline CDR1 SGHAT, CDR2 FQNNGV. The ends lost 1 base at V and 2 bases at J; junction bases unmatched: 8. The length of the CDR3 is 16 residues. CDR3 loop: CASSLGGGGFTYEQYF. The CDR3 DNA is TGTGCCAGCAGCTTAGGAGGCGGGGGATTCACCTACGAGCAGTACTTC. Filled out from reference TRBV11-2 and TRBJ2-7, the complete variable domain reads EAGVAQSPRYKIIEKRQSVAFWCNPISGHATLYWYQQILGQGPKLLIQFQNNGVVDDSQLPKDRFSAERLKGVDSTLKIQPAKLEDSAVYLCASSLGGGGFTYEQYFGPGTRLTVT.

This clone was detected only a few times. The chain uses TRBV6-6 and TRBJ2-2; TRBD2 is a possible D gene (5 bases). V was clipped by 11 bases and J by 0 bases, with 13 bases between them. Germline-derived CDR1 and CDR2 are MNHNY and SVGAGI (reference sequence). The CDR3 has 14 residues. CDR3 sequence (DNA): TGTGCCGGGAGACTATTAGCGAACACCGGGGAGCTGTTTTTT. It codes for CAGRLLANTGELFF.

The DNA for the CDR3 is TGTGCCAGCAGTCTGGACAGGATAAATGAAAAACTGTTTTTT. It specifies CASSLDRINEKLFF. The genes are TRBV6-1 and TRBJ1-4; 7 bases agree with TRBD1. CDR1 and CDR2 from the germline V gene are MNHNS and SASEGT. CDR3 size: 14 residues. Unmatched junction bases numbered 5, after V lost 5 bases and J lost 5 bases.

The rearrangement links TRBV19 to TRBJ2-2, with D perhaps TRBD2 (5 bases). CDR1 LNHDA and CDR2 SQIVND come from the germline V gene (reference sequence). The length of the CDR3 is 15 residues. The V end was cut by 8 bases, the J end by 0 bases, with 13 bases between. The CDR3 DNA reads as TGTGCCAGTGGCCACCGGGGATCGAACACCGGGGAGCTGTTTTTT. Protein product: CASGHRGSNTGELFF.

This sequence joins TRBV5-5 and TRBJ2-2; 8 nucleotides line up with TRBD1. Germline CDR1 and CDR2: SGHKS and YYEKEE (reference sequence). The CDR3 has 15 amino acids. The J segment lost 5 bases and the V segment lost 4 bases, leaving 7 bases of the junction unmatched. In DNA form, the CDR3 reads TGTGCCAGCAGCCCACGGACAGGGAGAACCGGGGAGCTGTTTTTT. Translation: CASSPRTGRTGELFF.

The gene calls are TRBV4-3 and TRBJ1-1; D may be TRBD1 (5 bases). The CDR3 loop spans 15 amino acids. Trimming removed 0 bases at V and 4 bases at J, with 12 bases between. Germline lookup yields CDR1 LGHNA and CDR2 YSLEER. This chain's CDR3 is CASSQEGARSTEAFF. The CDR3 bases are TGCGCCAGCAGCCAAGAAGGGGCGCGGAGCACTGAAGCTTTCTTT.

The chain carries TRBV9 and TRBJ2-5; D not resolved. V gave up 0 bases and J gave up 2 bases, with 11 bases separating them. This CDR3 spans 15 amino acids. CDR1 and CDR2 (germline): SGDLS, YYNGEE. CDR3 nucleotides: TGTGCCAGCAGCGTAGCTGGGCGGAGACAAGAGACCCAGTACTTC. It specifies CASSVAGRRQETQYF.

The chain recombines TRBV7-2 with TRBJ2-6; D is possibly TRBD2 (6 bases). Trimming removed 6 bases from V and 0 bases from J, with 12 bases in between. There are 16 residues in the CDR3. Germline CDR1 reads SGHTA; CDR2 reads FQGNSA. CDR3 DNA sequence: TGTGCCAGCAGGAGGAGGGCGTCCTCTGGGGCCAACGTCCTGACTTTC. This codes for CASRRRASSGANVLTF.

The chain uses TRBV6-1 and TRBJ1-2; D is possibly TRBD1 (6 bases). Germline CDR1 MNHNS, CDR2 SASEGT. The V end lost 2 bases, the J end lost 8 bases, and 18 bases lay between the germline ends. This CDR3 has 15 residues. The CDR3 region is CASSESGDSRSGYTF. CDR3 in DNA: TGTGCCAGCAGTGAATCAGGGGATTCGCGGTCCGGCTACACCTTC.

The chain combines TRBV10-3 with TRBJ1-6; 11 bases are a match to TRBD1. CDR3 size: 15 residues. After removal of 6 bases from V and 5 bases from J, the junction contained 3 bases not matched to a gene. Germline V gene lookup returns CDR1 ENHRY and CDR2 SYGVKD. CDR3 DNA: TGTGCCATCAGAAGGGACAGGGGGGATAATTCACCCCTCCACTTT. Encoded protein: CAIRRDRGDNSPLHF.

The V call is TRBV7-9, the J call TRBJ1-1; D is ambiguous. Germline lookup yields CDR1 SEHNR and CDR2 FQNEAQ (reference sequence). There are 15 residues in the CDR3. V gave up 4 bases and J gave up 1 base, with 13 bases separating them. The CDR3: CASSSLIRPNTEAFF. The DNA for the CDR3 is TGTGCCAGCAGCTCCCTCATACGCCCGAACACTGAAGCTTTCTTT.

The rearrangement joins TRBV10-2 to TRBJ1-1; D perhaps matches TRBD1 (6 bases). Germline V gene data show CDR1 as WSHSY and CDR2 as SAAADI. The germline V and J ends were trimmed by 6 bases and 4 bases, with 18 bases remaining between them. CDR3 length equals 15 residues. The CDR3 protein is CASRPNLQGSTEAFF. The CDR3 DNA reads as TGCGCCAGCAGACCGAACCTTCAGGGGAGCACTGAAGCTTTCTTT.

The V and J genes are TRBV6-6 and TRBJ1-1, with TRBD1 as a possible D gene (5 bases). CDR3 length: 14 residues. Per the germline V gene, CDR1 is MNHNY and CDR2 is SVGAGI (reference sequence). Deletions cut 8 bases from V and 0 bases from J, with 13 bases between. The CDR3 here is CASQSRQLNTEAFF. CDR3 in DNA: TGTGCCAGCCAGTCCCGACAGTTGAACACTGAAGCTTTCTTT.